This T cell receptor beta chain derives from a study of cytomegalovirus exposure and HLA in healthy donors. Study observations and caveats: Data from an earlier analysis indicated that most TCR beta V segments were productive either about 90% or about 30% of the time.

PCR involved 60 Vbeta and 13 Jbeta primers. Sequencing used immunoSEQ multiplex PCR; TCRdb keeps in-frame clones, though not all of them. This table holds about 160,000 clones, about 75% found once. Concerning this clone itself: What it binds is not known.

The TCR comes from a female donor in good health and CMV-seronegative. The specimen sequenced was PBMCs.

CDR3 residues: CASSPSGGAGANVLTF. The CDR3 region has the DNA TGTGCCAGCAGCCCTTCCGGGGGGGCTGGGGCCAACGTCCTGACTTTC. The chain links TRBV6-4 to TRBJ2-6; 8 positions agree with TRBD2. CDR1 and CDR2 (germline): MRHNA, SNTAGT. CDR3 length: 16 amino acids. Unmatched junction bases numbered 6, after V lost 6 bases and J lost 2 bases.